This T cell receptor beta chain was sequenced during a study of T cell responses to AZD1222 COVID-19 vaccine. Points from the study as a whole: Across the whole spike, CD4 TCRs peaked at regions 160-218 and 743-854. Only a handful of AZD1222 recipients were seropositive at baseline.

Germline V CDR1 and CDR2: MNHEY, SVGAGI. V lost 6 bases and J lost 0, with 11 bases in between. The CDR3 extends over 15 amino acids. Worth noting for this clone: As yet, its antigen is unknown.

Some clones are missing from TCRdb's copy, which holds only in-frame ones; the method was immunoSEQ multiplex PCR. This sample has some 89,000 clones, with 90% found just once. This receptor was taken from an adult in good health. This sequence joins TRBV6-5 and TRBJ1-4; D not resolved. The specimen was peripheral blood, collected on day 0 of AZD1222 vaccination. The CDR3 is CASSRTVATNEKLFF. The CDR3, as DNA: TGTGCCAGCAGCCGAACAGTTGCAACTAATGAAAAACTGTTTTTT.